Below, 20 T cell receptor beta chains from the same sample are listed, as sequenced in a study of vaccination and CD4 T cells after COVID-19. Sequencing of the DNA from cultured CD4+ T cells was carried out with the Oncomine TCR Beta short-read assay. One entry per CDR3 protein results from TCRdb running MiXCR on the PCR reads. The sample yields some 14,000 distinct CDR3 sequences, 51% seen once. These receptors have no known antigen. Treatment here: approximately 10-day PBMC culture with coronavirus spike peptide pools or control peptides (ViraFEST assay). This material consisted of CD4+ T cells from blood, cultured in vitro, taken before SARS-CoV-2 vaccination. The receptors were sampled from a human donor who had recovered from COVID-19.

The chain is built from TRBV6-1 and TRBJ1-1; TRBD1 is a possible D gene (5 bases). The V gene's germline CDR1 is MNHNS and CDR2 SASEGT. This CDR3 is built from 14 residues. Trimming took off 5 bases at V and 4 bases at J, with 14 bases between the two ends. The CDR3 DNA reads TGTGCCAGCAGTCCTAATTTGGGGGGCACTGAAGCTTTCTTT. Amino acids: CASSPNLGGTEAFF.

In this sample, this clonotype turned up a few times. Here the CDR3 reads CSASSARVEQPQHF. Written as DNA, the CDR3 is TGCAGTGCATCCTCCGCCAGGGTGGAGCAGCCCCAGCATTTT. V is TRBV20-1 and J is TRBJ1-5; D is possibly TRBD1 (5 bases). The CDR3 loop spans 14 amino acids. The V gene lost 6 bases and the J gene lost 7 bases, with 19 bases spanning the gap. The germline V gene encodes CDR1 DFQATT and CDR2 SNEGSKA (reference sequence).

For this clonotype: Its ends do not fully match the called genes, so a read error is possible. The chain couples TRBV4-3 to TRBJ1-6, with a possible D match to TRBD1 (5 bases). The length of the CDR3 is 13 residues. Germline V gene lookup returns CDR1 LGHNA and CDR2 YSLEER. The DNA of the CDR3 is TGCGCCAGCAGCCAGTCCGGAGACAGCCGGTTTGACTTT. Its translation is CASSQSGDSRFDF.

The chain links TRBV15 to TRBJ2-1; TRBD2 is a possible D gene (7 bases). Trimming removed 3 bases at V and 8 bases at J, with 17 bases between. Germline CDR1 is LNHNV and CDR2 is YYDKDF (reference sequence). This CDR3 contains 15 residues. The CDR3 DNA reads TGTGCCACCAGCAGGGCCGGCGGGGGCAGGGATGAGCAGTTCTTC. It yields the protein CATSRAGGGRDEQFF.

This chain uses TRBV2 with TRBJ1-5; unclear D gene. V was cut by 2 bases and J by 10 bases, with 9 bases left in between. The CDR3 sequence is 12 residues long. The germline CDR1 and CDR2 sequences are SNHLY and FYNNEI. In nucleotides, the CDR3 is TGTGCCAGCAGTGAATCTGGGCTACCCCAGCATTTT. The encoded protein is CASSESGLPQHF. The variable domain in full, with the rest retrieved from reference TRBV2 and TRBJ1-5, is EPEVTQTPSHQVTQMGQEVILRCVPISNHLYFYWYRQILGQKVEFLVSFYNNEISEKSEIFDDQFSVERPDGSNFTLKIRSTKLEDSAMYFCASSESGLPQHFGDGTRLSIL.

The DNA for the CDR3 is TGCAGTGCGAGTCAGTTTGAGGATACGCAGTATTTT. This gives the protein CSASQFEDTQYF. This sequence joins TRBV20-1 and TRBJ2-3, with no clear D. V was shortened by 6 bases and J by 6 bases, with 13 bases between the two germline ends. The CDR3 contains 12 residues. Germline V gives CDR1 DFQATT, CDR2 SNEGSKA (reference sequence).

This chain connects TRBV18 to TRBJ1-1; D call uncertain. This CDR3 contains 17 residues. V gave up 0 bases and J gave up 1 base, with 15 bases separating them. Germline CDR1 reads KGHSH; CDR2 reads LQKENI. CDR3 residues: CASSPPIVETRNTEAFF. The CDR3, as DNA: TGTGCCAGCTCACCACCGATTGTTGAGACGAGGAACACTGAAGCTTTCTTT.

The genes are TRBV12-3 or TRBV12-4 and TRBJ1-2, with 8 bases lining up with TRBD1. V shed 5 bases, J shed 4 bases, and the junction held 3 bases outside the gene matches. CDR3 length equals 13 residues. CDR3 region: CASSTDRGYGYTF. The CDR3 nucleotides read TGTGCCAGCAGTACCGACAGGGGCTATGGCTACACCTTC.

The chain links TRBV27 to TRBJ1-6; unclear D gene. The CDR3 consists of 15 residues. The ends were cut back, 3 bases at V and 8 bases at J, with 14 bases in the middle. The germline V gene has CDR1 MNHEY and CDR2 SMNVEV (reference sequence). The CDR3 loop is CASSFGMGSDSPLHF. As DNA, the CDR3 is TGTGCCAGCAGTTTTGGCATGGGGTCTGATTCACCCCTCCACTTT.

There are a few counts of this clonotype. The J gene is TRBJ1-2, the V gene TRBV20-1; TRBD1 agrees at 9 bases. V was clipped by 5 bases and J by 8 bases; unmatched bases: 21. The CDR3 is 17 amino acids. CDR1 DFQATT and CDR2 SNEGSKA come from the germline V gene (reference sequence). CDR3 sequence (DNA): TGCAGTGCTGTCATACCGGGACAGGGAAACTTCTTCCACGGCTACACCTTC. It codes for CSAVIPGQGNFFHGYTF.

This clonotype occurred a few times. The genes are TRBV7-6 and TRBJ1-1; D gene unclear. CDR1 is SGHVS, CDR2 FNYEAQ, per germline. The CDR3 totals 15 residues. The ends were cut back, 0 bases at V and 2 bases at J, with 10 bases in the middle. CDR3 sequence (DNA): TGTGCCAGCAGCTTAGCCCCAACAGCAAACACTGAAGCTTTCTTT. This encodes CASSLAPTANTEAFF.

The rearrangement links TRBV6-1 to TRBJ1-2, with D maybe TRBD1 (5 bases). This CDR3 region has 14 residues. From germline, CDR1 is MNHNS and CDR2 SASEGT. The V gene lost 5 bases and the J gene lost 2 bases, with 12 bases spanning the gap. The chain's CDR3 is CASSPTRANYGYTF. The CDR3 coding sequence is TGTGCCAGCAGTCCCACCAGGGCAAACTATGGCTACACCTTC.

The chain joins TRBV7-9 to TRBJ1-5; D gene uncertain. The CDR3 runs to 14 residues. V lost 3 bases and J lost 2, with 8 bases in between. Germline V gene data show CDR1 as SEHNR and CDR2 as FQNEAQ (reference sequence). CDR3 residues: CASSFGEGNQPQHF. As DNA, the CDR3 is TGTGCCAGCAGCTTCGGGGAAGGCAATCAGCCCCAGCATTTT.

The chain is built from TRBV7-9 and TRBJ2-3, with TRBD1 identical over 9 bases. V dropped 5 bases and J dropped 0; count of bases not matched to a gene: 6. This CDR3 comprises 16 residues. Per germline, CDR1 SEHNR and CDR2 FQNEAQ (reference sequence). In DNA form, the CDR3 reads TGTGCCAGCAGCGGTTACAGGGGGCAGAGCACAGATACGCAGTATTTT. Translated: CASSGYRGQSTDTQYF.

This clonotype was seen a few times. The chain employs TRBV20-1 and TRBJ2-5; TRBD2 agrees at 11 bases. The CDR3 runs to 16 residues. Unmatched junction bases numbered 14, after V lost 2 bases and J lost 9 bases. Germline V gene sequence: CDR1 DFQATT, CDR2 SNEGSKA (reference sequence). The CDR3 DNA follows: TGCAGTGCTAGACCTCCACTAGCGGGGGTCTACCGTCCCCAGTACTTC. Its translation is CSARPPLAGVYRPQYF.

The chain combines TRBV19 with TRBJ1-1, with D possibly TRBD1 on 5 matching bases. The CDR3 has 14 amino acids. The V and J ends lost 5 bases and 4 bases respectively, with 14 bases between them. Germline V lookup: CDR1 LNHDA, CDR2 SQIVND (reference sequence). CDR3 coding DNA: TGTGCCAGTAGTCGGGACGGTTTGTTCACTGAAGCTTTCTTT. This codes for CASSRDGLFTEAFF.

Comment on this clonotype: The junction and the germline gene differ at one end; a read error may be behind it. This chain uses TRBV6-1 with TRBJ1-1; no reliable D call. This CDR3 is 11 amino acids long. CDR1 is MNHNS and CDR2 is SASEGT in the germline V gene. DNA of the CDR3: TGTGCCAGCAGTGAACGAGAGGTGGGTGTCTTT. Translated, it gives CASSEREVGVF.

The chain joins TRBV6-2 or TRBV6-3 to TRBJ1-6, with 7 bases identical to TRBD1. The CDR3 totals 17 residues. The junction had 7 bases not matched to a gene; V was cut back by 4 bases and J by 1 base. Germline loops: CDR1 MNHEY, CDR2 SVGEGT. The CDR3 reads CASSSWTGASYNSPLHF. CDR3 DNA: TGTGCCAGCAGTTCGTGGACAGGAGCATCCTATAATTCACCCCTCCACTTT.

The V and J genes are TRBV11-2 and TRBJ1-2, with D possibly being TRBD1 (5 bases). This CDR3 is built from 11 residues. The V gene lost 5 bases and the J gene lost 6 bases, with 7 bases spanning the gap. CDR1 and CDR2 from the germline V gene are SGHAT and FQNNGV. The CDR3 reads CASSPGHGYTF. For the CDR3, the DNA is TGTGCCAGCAGCCCGGGGCATGGCTACACCTTC.

J is TRBJ2-2 and V is TRBV20-1; D is perhaps TRBD2 (6 bases). V was pared by 3 bases and J by 1 base, with 12 bases between. The length of the CDR3 is 15 residues. Germline CDR1 reads DFQATT; CDR2 reads SNEGSKA (reference sequence). CDR3 loop: CSARASGRNTGELFF. The CDR3 DNA reads as TGCAGTGCTAGGGCCTCCGGGAGGAACACCGGGGAGCTGTTTTTT.